The clone carrying this T cell receptor (beta chain) came up a few times. Antigen specificity is unknown. This entry is derived from a study of identical twins. Study results and limitations: Twin sharing of out-of-frame TCR alpha was underestimated by models in monozygotic pairs. There is a chance that invariant MAIT and iNKT cells partially muddied zero-insertion analyses.

MiXCR was run by TCRdb on the 5' RACE reads, yielding one entry per CDR3 protein. The sample has 550,000 to 700,000 distinct CDR3 sequences, about 20% seen once; the top ten hold 4% to 4.5%. The sample was also linked to a second study, of T cells expressing NK-cell markers. This second study says: Expanded NKG2C+ T cell clones were not confirmed as HCMV-specific.

The sequenced sample was PBMCs. This TCR derives from a young woman in good health.

The CDR3 DNA sequence: TGTGCCAGCAGGGACGACAGGGGCAATGAGCAGTTCTTC. Translation gives CASRDDRGNEQFF. The rearrangement joins TRBV12-3 or TRBV12-4 to TRBJ2-1; 8 bases map to TRBD1. V was pared by 6 bases and J by 6 bases, with 4 bases of the junction left unmatched. This CDR3 region has 13 residues.